This T cell receptor beta chain was found in a study of PD-L1 blockade in urothelial cancer. The time point was: peripheral blood 6 weeks after treatment start. The V end lost 2 bases, the J end lost 4 bases, and 8 bases lay between the germline ends. Per germline, CDR1 KGHSH and CDR2 LQKENI. CDR3 length: 13 amino acids. Sequencing used immunoSEQ multiplex PCR; TCRdb keeps in-frame clones, though not all of them. The table has around 110,000 clones, about 89% seen once. The clonotype was recovered from a man aged 55 to 70 with urothelial cancer. Here the sequenced sample was PBMCs, taken around atezolizumab (anti-PD-L1) treatment. The J gene is TRBJ1-1, the V gene TRBV18, with D tentatively TRBD1 (5 bases). The CDR3 sequence: CASSPMGGTEAFF. The DNA for the CDR3 is TGTGCCAGCTCACCAATGGGGGGCACTGAAGCTTTCTTT.